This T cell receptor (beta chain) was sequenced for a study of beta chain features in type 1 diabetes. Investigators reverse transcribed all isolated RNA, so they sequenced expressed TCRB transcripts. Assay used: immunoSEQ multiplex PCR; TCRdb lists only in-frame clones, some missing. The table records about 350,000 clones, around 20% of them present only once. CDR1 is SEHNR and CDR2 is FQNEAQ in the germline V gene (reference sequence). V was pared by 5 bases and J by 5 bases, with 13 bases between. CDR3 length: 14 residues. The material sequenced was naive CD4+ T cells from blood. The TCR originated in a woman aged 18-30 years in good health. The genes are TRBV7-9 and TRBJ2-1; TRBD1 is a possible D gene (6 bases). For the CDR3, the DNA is TGTGCCAGCAGCGAACTGGGACATAACAATGAGCAGTTCTTC. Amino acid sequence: CASSELGHNNEQFF.